A single sample gave rise to the 18 T cell receptor beta chains below, sequenced in a study of blood T cells in healthy people across ages. A second PCR of 7 to 11 cycles used a sample-barcoded 5' primer and a J-beta primer mix. Via MiXCR, TCRdb re-called the 5' RACE reads, giving one row per CDR3 protein. The data contain roughly 900,000 distinct CDR3 sequences, 45% to 50% of them singletons. Source material: blood. These receptor sequences come from a man in his thirties or forties in good health.

This clonotype appeared a few times. V gene TRBV6-2 or TRBV6-3 combines with J gene TRBJ1-2; D unresolved. CDR1 MNHEY and CDR2 SVGEGT come from the germline V gene. Trimming took off 0 bases at V and 3 bases at J, with 8 bases between the two ends. CDR3 length equals 14 residues. The CDR3 DNA reads TGTGCCAGCAGTTACTCGACGATACACTATGGCTACACCTTC. Protein product: CASSYSTIHYGYTF.

The CDR3 region is CASSQRTVSYEQYF. The CDR3 DNA follows: TGTGCCAGCAGCCAGAGGACGGTGTCCTACGAGCAGTACTTC. The chain links TRBV3-1 to TRBJ2-7; D is unclear. The CDR3 has 14 residues. V was cut by 3 bases and J by 1 base, with 10 bases left in between. Germline V lookup: CDR1 LGHDT, CDR2 YNNKEL (reference sequence).

The rearrangement uses TRBV6-2 or TRBV6-3 and TRBJ2-2, with D perhaps assigned TRBD1 or TRBD2 (5 bases each). V lost 5 bases and J lost 1, with 11 bases in between. The CDR3 spans 15 residues. Germline CDR1 and CDR2: MNHEY and SVGEGT. The CDR3, as DNA: TGTGCCAGCAGTCCCGGGACCCTGAACACCGGGGAGCTGTTTTTT. It translates to CASSPGTLNTGELFF.

The V and J genes are TRBV20-1 and TRBJ2-1; D gene ambiguous. CDR3 length equals 13 residues. V dropped 0 bases and J dropped 9 bases, with 12 bases sitting between them. CDR1 DFQATT and CDR2 SNEGSKA come from the germline V gene (reference sequence). CDR3: CSARESRWAEQFF. Written as DNA, the CDR3 is TGCAGTGCTAGAGAATCACGGTGGGCTGAGCAGTTCTTC.

This chain joins TRBV7-2 and TRBJ1-1; 9 nucleotides match TRBD1. CDR1 is SGHTA and CDR2 is FQGNSA in the germline V gene. CDR3 length: 15 amino acids. V was pared by 5 bases and J by 4 bases, with 8 bases of the junction left unmatched. CDR3 sequence reads: CASSPGTGTGTEAFF. The CDR3 bases are TGTGCCAGCAGCCCTGGGACAGGGACAGGCACTGAAGCTTTCTTT.

This clonotype was observed many times. The rearrangement links TRBV5-1 to TRBJ2-3; D possibly matches TRBD1 or TRBD2 (5 bases each). Trimming removed 3 bases at V and 3 bases at J, with 11 bases between. The V gene's germline CDR1 is SGHRS and CDR2 YFSETQ. CDR3 length: 14 amino acids. CDR3 in amino acids: CASSWDQGTDTQYF. The CDR3 DNA sequence: TGCGCCAGCAGCTGGGACCAGGGTACAGATACGCAGTATTTT. Full variable domain (remainder filled in from reference TRBV5-1 and TRBJ2-3): KAGVTQTPRYLIKTRGQQVTLSCSPISGHRSVSWYQQTPGQGLQFLFEYFSETQRNKGNFPGRFSGRQFSNSRSEMNVSTLELGDSALYLCASSWDQGTDTQYFGPGTRLTVL.

The rearrangement uses TRBV18 and TRBJ2-4; D is perhaps TRBD1 (5 bases). V lost 4 bases and J lost 13, with 29 bases in between. This CDR3 contains 17 residues. CDR1 and CDR2 (germline): KGHSH, LQKENI. CDR3 sequence reads: CASSQVSSRATNNEQYF. Written as DNA, the CDR3 is TGTGCCAGCTCACAGGTCTCGAGCAGGGCCACCAACAATGAGCAGTACTTC. The whole variable domain, remainder taken from reference TRBV18 and TRBJ2-4, is NAGVMQNPRHLVRRRGQEARLRCSPMKGHSHVYWYRQLPEEGLKFMVYLQKENIIDESGMPKERFSAEFPKEGPSILRIQQVVRGDSAAYFCASSQVSSRATNNEQYFGAGTRLSVL.

This clonotype was counted a few times. V usage is TRBV20-1 and J usage is TRBJ2-5; D gene unclear. The germline V gene encodes CDR1 DFQATT and CDR2 SNEGSKA (reference sequence). V lost 3 bases and J 3 bases, leaving 14 bases between the germline ends. This CDR3 is 14 amino acids long. The CDR3 sequence is CSARGQNPKETQYF. CDR3 sequence (DNA): TGCAGTGCTAGGGGTCAGAACCCGAAAGAGACCCAGTACTTC.

The J gene is TRBJ2-3, the V gene TRBV7-3; D is uncertain. The CDR3 is 14 amino acids. With 3 bases removed from V and 4 bases from J, the gap between germline ends came to 11 bases. Germline V gene data show CDR1 as SGHTA and CDR2 as FQGTGA. In DNA form, the CDR3 reads TGTGCCAGCAGCTTCACCGACCCCGCAGATACGCAGTATTTT. It codes for CASSFTDPADTQYF.

V is TRBV28 and J is TRBJ2-1, with a weak D call TRBD1 (5 bases). The germline V and J ends were trimmed by 1 base and 7 bases, with 11 bases remaining between them. The CDR3 has 14 residues. Germline CDR1 is MDHEN and CDR2 is SYDVKM. Here the CDR3 DNA reads TGTGCCAGCAGTTTATTCAAGGGGCAAAATGAGCAGTTCTTC. This gives the protein CASSLFKGQNEQFF.

This sequence joins TRBV6-5 and TRBJ2-3; D gene unclear. CDR1 MNHEY and CDR2 SVGAGI come from the germline V gene. Trimming pared 10 bases from V and 6 bases from J, leaving 17 bases between. The CDR3 spans 13 residues. The CDR3 DNA follows: TGTGCCACCCGTTCCCTGGTTTCGGATACGCAGTATTTT. Its translation: CATRSLVSDTQYF.

The chain combines TRBV7-2 with TRBJ1-1; D remains ambiguous. Trimming took off 7 bases at V and 1 base at J, with 13 bases between the two ends. Germline-derived CDR1 and CDR2 are SGHTA and FQGNSA. The CDR3 has 14 residues. The CDR3 bases are TGTGCCAGCACCTCCTGGACCGGGAACACTGAAGCTTTCTTT. Translated, it gives CASTSWTGNTEAFF.

This clonotype was detected only a few times. This chain uses TRBV20-1 with TRBJ2-3; 8 bases are a match to TRBD1. Trimming removed 0 bases from V and 3 bases from J; junction bases left unmatched: 8. This CDR3 has 16 amino acids. Germline loops: CDR1 DFQATT, CDR2 SNEGSKA (reference sequence). The CDR3 spells CSARDSTGGRTDTQYF. The CDR3, as DNA: TGCAGTGCTAGAGATTCTACAGGGGGGCGAACAGATACGCAGTATTTT.

The chain employs TRBV20-1 and TRBJ2-1; 11 nucleotides align to TRBD2. Per the germline V gene, CDR1 is DFQATT and CDR2 is SNEGSKA (reference sequence). This CDR3 contains 20 residues. Losses at the gene ends were 3 bases for V and 6 bases for J; bases not matched to a gene: 22. The CDR3 is CSASPLQLAGEPVETNEQFF. As DNA, the CDR3 is TGCAGTGCTAGCCCTCTTCAACTAGCGGGGGAGCCCGTGGAGACCAATGAGCAGTTCTTC.

This clonotype was counted only a few times. V gene TRBV6-1 combines with J gene TRBJ2-3; 13 positions match TRBD2. Germline V gives CDR1 MNHNS, CDR2 SASEGT. This CDR3 is built from 17 residues. V gave up 6 bases and J gave up 8 bases; unmatched junction bases: 14. The CDR3 DNA is TGTGCCAGCAGAGCGGGACTAGCGGGGAGCGACAGGGGTACGCAGTATTTT. Protein sequence: CASRAGLAGSDRGTQYF.

The V and J genes are TRBV9 and TRBJ2-3; maybe TRBD1 (5 bases). Trimming removed 3 bases from V and 2 bases from J, with 19 bases in between. CDR3 length: 17 residues. Germline V gene sequence: CDR1 SGDLS, CDR2 YYNGEE. The CDR3 sequence: CASSASNPRVVTDTQYF. CDR3 sequence (DNA): TGTGCCAGCAGCGCCTCCAACCCCAGGGTAGTCACAGATACGCAGTATTTT.

This clonotype was counted only a few times. The chain uses TRBV27 and TRBJ2-7, with D maybe TRBD2 (6 bases). The CDR3 has 13 residues. The V end lost 6 bases, the J end lost 1 base, and 10 bases lay between the germline ends. Germline V gene data show CDR1 as MNHEY and CDR2 as SMNVEV (reference sequence). CDR3 amino acids: CASRAGPSYEQYF. The DNA of the CDR3 is TGTGCCAGCAGGGCGGGACCTTCCTACGAGCAGTACTTC.

The chain carries TRBV6-2 or TRBV6-3 and TRBJ2-7; 8 positions agree with TRBD1. The CDR3 loop spans 14 amino acids. V was pared by 7 bases and J by 2 bases, with 7 bases of the junction left unmatched. The germline V gene encodes CDR1 MNHEY and CDR2 SVGEGT. DNA of the CDR3: TGTGCCAGCAACTCTGGACAGGGCCCCTACGAGCAGTACTTC. Its protein product is CASNSGQGPYEQYF.